The clone carrying this T cell receptor beta chain was seen only a few times. Its antigen remains unknown. This sample is drawn from a study of T cells in Graves' hyperthyroidism and ophthalmopathy. About the study: Specimen type is peripheral blood, collected at initial diagnosis prior to any treatment. Study observations and caveats: Ophthalmopathy could be told apart from stable hyperthyroidism with a 13 V-J model.

With 8 bases clipped from V and 0 bases from J, the junction kept 7 bases outside the gene matches. The V gene's germline CDR1 is SEHNR and CDR2 FQNEAQ (reference sequence). There are 15 residues in the CDR3. The study excluded patients with uncontrolled infection, other autoimmune disease, pregnancy or lactation. Each 10 ml fresh peripheral blood draw supplied the PBMCs. Amplification yielded TCR beta CDR3 regions, with RNA transcripts as the source. First-round RT-PCR targeting the TCR CDR3 was performed with the HTBI primer set. MiXCR was run by TCRdb on the multiplex PCR reads, yielding one entry per CDR3 protein. The sample has about 530,000 distinct CDR3 sequences, roughly a sixth seen once.

Sequencing was carried out using blood. The V call is TRBV7-9, the J call TRBJ2-1, with 7 bases identical to TRBD1. This receptor was identified in a woman under 30 with Graves' ophthalmopathy. For the CDR3, the DNA is TGTGCCAGCGGGTCCGGGGACAGCTCCTACAATGAGCAGTTCTTC. The encoded protein is CASGSGDSSYNEQFF. The variable domain in full, with the rest retrieved from reference TRBV7-9 and TRBJ2-1, is DTGVSQNPRHKITKRGQNVTFRCDPISEHNRLYWYRQTLGQGPEFLTYFQNEAQLEKSRLLSDRFSAERPKGSFSTLEIQRTEQGDSAMYLCASGSGDSSYNEQFFGPGTRLTVL.